Many counts were recorded for the clone carrying this T cell receptor (beta chain). The CDR3 loop spans 15 amino acids. Trimming took 7 bases from V and 5 from J; bases not matched to a gene: 11. Germline CDR1 reads MDHEN; CDR2 reads SYDVKM. The data are from a study of T-cell reconstitution after alpha-beta-depleted transplantation in children. Unique molecular identifiers were used in preparing the TCRbeta library. TCRdb ran MiXCR on the PCR reads and lists one entry per CDR3 protein. The sample carries about 360,000 distinct CDR3 sequences, roughly 14% recorded once. The chain couples TRBV28 to TRBJ2-5, with 9 positions matching TRBD1. The receptor was isolated from a human donor who donated a stem cell graft to a child with Fanconi anemia. Source: PBMCs, taken from the stem cell graft. DNA for the CDR3: TGTGCCAGCAACAGTAGGACAGGGGTGGACGAGACCCAGTACTTC. This encodes CASNSRTGVDETQYF.